This is a list of T cell receptor beta chains from one sample in a study of T cells in Graves' hyperthyroidism and ophthalmopathy. TCRdb reprocessed the multiplex PCR reads with MiXCR, giving one entry per CDR3 protein. Altogether about 360,000 distinct CDR3 sequences are present, roughly an eighth being singletons, with the ten largest covering less than 10%. The material sequenced was blood. All receptors derive from a woman under 30 with Graves' hyperthyroidism. The CDR3 runs from the conserved cysteine through the conserved F or W. The order of the fields is D gene, J gene, V gene, clone size, CDR3 protein, CDR3 DNA. A D gene is named only where the DNA matches it firmly. Expanded clones get a size class; other rows say once, few or many, or leave the size out.

>TRBD2|TRBJ2-1|TRBV7-3|NA
CASSLSVAGVGNEQFF
TGTGCCAGCAGCTTATCGGTAGCGGGAGTGGGCAATGAGCAGTTCTTC
>NA|TRBJ1-1|TRBV19|few
CASSDRGEAFF
TGTGCCAGTAGTGATCGGGGTGAAGCTTTCTTT
>NA|TRBJ2-3|TRBV18|many
CASSQLRGDTQYF
TGTGCCAGCTCGCAACTCCGCGGGGATACGCAGTATTTT
>TRBD1|TRBJ1-3|TRBV6-1|many
CASSPGTGFGNTIYF
TGTGCCAGCAGTCCGGGGACAGGGTTTGGAAACACCATATATTTT
>NA|TRBJ2-1|TRBV6-5|NA
CASSDSSSSEQFF
TGTGCCAGCAGTGACTCGAGTAGTAGTGAGCAGTTCTTC
>TRBD1|TRBJ1-6|TRBV28|many
CASSLGTGGFVSPLHF
TGTGCCAGCAGTCTGGGGACAGGGGGCTTCGTTTCACCCCTCCACTTT
>NA|TRBJ1-1|TRBV9|many
CASSISGQGTEAFF
TGTGCCAGCAGCATTAGCGGGCAGGGCACTGAAGCTTTCTTT
>NA|TRBJ1-2|TRBV6-2/TRBV6-3|NA
CASSYSPYGYTF
TGTGCCAGCAGTTACTCGCCTTATGGCTACACCTTC
>NA|TRBJ2-2|TRBV7-2|many
CASSQLRELFF
TGTGCCAGCAGCCAGCTGCGGGAGCTGTTTTTT
>NA|TRBJ1-2|TRBV28|many
CASSLTGRGSYTF
TGTGCCAGCAGTCTCACCGGGCGAGGGAGCTACACCTTC
>NA|TRBJ1-5|TRBV3-1|many
CASSDGFPQPQHF
TGTGCCAGCAGCGACGGGTTCCCTCAGCCCCAGCATTTT
>NA|TRBJ1-2|TRBV9|NA
CASSVGRGTANYGYTF
TGTGCCAGCAGCGTTGGCAGAGGAACAGCTAACTATGGCTACACCTTC
>NA|TRBJ2-2|TRBV5-1|NA
CASSFGLRGGTGELFF
TGCGCCAGCAGCTTTGGTTTAAGGGGCGGCACCGGGGAGCTGTTTTTT
>NA|TRBJ2-1|TRBV18|many
CASSLQDGNEQFF
TGTGCCAGCTCACTCCAGGATGGAAATGAGCAGTTCTTC
>NA|TRBJ2-5|TRBV3-1|many
CASSQEVGPQETQYF
TGTGCCAGCAGCCAAGAAGTGGGGCCCCAAGAGACCCAGTACTTC
>NA|TRBJ1-2|TRBV20-1|many
CSASQPRDGGYTF
TGCAGTGCTAGCCAGCCTCGGGATGGTGGCTACACCTTC
>TRBD1|TRBJ2-7|TRBV2|many
CALGVGQIYEQYF
TGTGCCTTAGGAGTGGGACAGATCTACGAGCAGTACTTC
>NA|TRBJ1-1|TRBV12-5|many
CASGLDRTGGVAFF
TGTGCTAGTGGTTTGGACCGGACGGGCGGCGTCGCTTTCTTT
>TRBD1|TRBJ2-3|TRBV9|many
CASSSDRARTDTQYF
TGTGCCAGCAGCTCGGACAGGGCTCGGACAGATACGCAGTATTTT
>NA|TRBJ1-5|TRBV18|many
CASSPRGGLLQPQHF
TGTGCCAGCTCACCACGCGGGGGATTATTACAGCCCCAGCATTTT
>TRBD2|TRBJ2-3|TRBV30|few
CAWGGSSGRASGTDTQYF
TGTGCCTGGGGGGGATCTAGCGGGAGGGCCTCGGGCACAGATACGCAGTATTTT
>NA|TRBJ2-3|TRBV7-3|many
CASSEDNADTQYF
TGTGCCAGCAGCGAGGACAATGCAGATACGCAGTATTTT
>NA|TRBJ1-2|TRBV10-3|many
CAISGGRAYGYTF
TGTGCCATCAGCGGAGGGCGGGCCTATGGCTACACCTTC
>NA|TRBJ1-2|TRBV11-2|few
CASSLVGGDPWGYTF
TGTGCCAGCAGCTTAGTAGGGGGGGACCCTTGGGGCTACACCTTC
>NA|TRBJ2-2|TRBV12-3/TRBV12-4|many
CASSFSYGAGELFF
TGTGCCAGCAGTTTTAGTTACGGGGCCGGGGAGCTGTTTTTT
>NA|TRBJ1-1|TRBV5-8|NA
CASNSGLRNTEAFF
TGTGCCAGCAATTCGGGACTGAGGAACACTGAAGCTTTCTTT
>TRBD2|TRBJ2-1|TRBV29-1|many
CSVRTSGRDEQFF
TGCAGCGTTCGGACTAGCGGGAGGGATGAGCAGTTCTTC
>TRBD1|TRBJ1-1|TRBV7-2|NA
CASTLVPGGGTEAFF
TGTGCCAGCACCCTAGTCCCAGGGGGCGGCACTGAAGCTTTCTTT
>TRBD1|TRBJ1-5|TRBV6-1|many
CASSRTGTGSYSNQPQHF
TGTGCCAGCAGCCGCACCGGGACAGGGAGTTATAGCAATCAGCCCCAGCATTTT
>NA|TRBJ2-7|TRBV6-2/TRBV6-3|NA
CASSYSPGTYEQYF
TGTGCCAGCAGTTACTCGCCTGGAACCTACGAGCAGTACTTC
>NA|TRBJ1-2|TRBV28|many
CASSIHQRPWYGYTF
TGTGCCAGCAGTATACATCAGAGACCCTGGTATGGCTACACCTTC
>NA|TRBJ1-3|TRBV9|NA
CASSADRNSGNTIYF
TGTGCCAGCAGCGCCGACAGAAACTCTGGAAACACCATATATTTT
>NA|TRBJ1-1|TRBV4-2|NA
CASSHEVIAEAFF
TGTGCCAGCAGCCACGAAGTTATAGCTGAAGCTTTCTTT
>NA|TRBJ2-3|TRBV5-1|NA
CASFLQDSTDTQYF
TGCGCCAGCTTCCTTCAGGACAGCACAGATACGCAGTATTTT
>TRBD2|TRBJ2-2|TRBV28|many
CASAGLAAYTGELFF
TGTGCCAGCGCGGGACTAGCGGCTTACACCGGGGAGCTGTTTTTT